The next 24 T cell receptor beta chains were all read from a single sample in a study of T cells of healthy individuals. Each CDR3 protein gets one entry after TCRdb re-called the 5' RACE reads with MiXCR. The sample yields around 100,000 distinct CDR3 sequences, roughly a sixth seen once. The receptors were gathered from a human donor in good health.

This clonotype was seen more than once but under ten times. The DNA of the CDR3 is TGTGCCATCAGTCGACTAGCGGGAAATTACAATGAGCAGTTCTTC. The encoded protein is CAISRLAGNYNEQFF. The chain couples TRBV10-3 to TRBJ2-1; 11 nucleotides line up with TRBD2. Germline CDR1 ENHRY, CDR2 SYGVKD. This CDR3 is 15 amino acids long. Trimming at V came to 5 bases and at J to 4 bases, leaving 4 bases not matched to a gene.

Only a few counts were recorded for this clonotype. This sequence joins TRBV28 and TRBJ2-2; 16 bases match TRBD2. Trimming took 8 bases from V and 6 from J; bases not matched to a gene: 0. This CDR3 comprises 14 residues. Germline assignment: CDR1 MDHEN and CDR2 SYDVKM. The CDR3 sequence is CASGTSGGAGELFF. CDR3 DNA: TGTGCCAGCGGGACTAGCGGGGGGGCCGGGGAGCTGTTTTTT.

The chain carries TRBV4-1 and TRBJ1-1; no clear D. The V gene lost 1 base and the J gene lost 5 bases, with 20 bases spanning the gap. The CDR3 runs 17 residues. Germline loops: CDR1 MGHRA, CDR2 YSYEKL. The CDR3 DNA follows: TGCGCCAGCAGCCAAGCAGGTCAGGTCGGTTTGGGGACTGAAGCTTTCTTT. It is translated as CASSQAGQVGLGTEAFF.

The chain recombines TRBV13 with TRBJ2-1; TRBD2 aligns across 9 bases. V lost 2 bases and J lost 4; bases outside the gene matches: 3. The CDR3 consists of 15 residues. The germline V gene has CDR1 PRHDT and CDR2 FYEKMQ (reference sequence). For the CDR3, the DNA is TGTGCCAGCAGCTTACTAGCGGGGAGGTACAATGAGCAGTTCTTC. Amino acids: CASSLLAGRYNEQFF.

This clonotype has just a few counts. J is TRBJ1-5 and V is TRBV20-1; D unclear. The V gene lost 5 bases and the J gene lost 1 base, with 9 bases spanning the gap. Germline loops: CDR1 DFQATT, CDR2 SNEGSKA (reference sequence). The CDR3 sequence is 13 residues long. CDR3 in DNA: TGCAGTGCTCTGAGCAGGAGCAATCAGCCCCAGCATTTT. Encoded protein: CSALSRSNQPQHF.

This clonotype came up many times. The chain couples TRBV25-1 to TRBJ1-4, with D tentatively TRBD1 (6 bases). V was cut by 8 bases and J by 2 bases, with 12 bases left in between. Germline-derived CDR1 and CDR2 are MGHDK and SYGVNS. The CDR3 runs to 14 residues. The CDR3 spells CASSPRGTNEKLFF. DNA for the CDR3: TGTGCCAGCTCACCCAGGGGCACTAATGAAAAACTGTTTTTT.

There are a few counts of this clonotype. The chain carries TRBV2 and TRBJ2-3; tentative D call: TRBD2 (5 bases). The germline V and J ends were trimmed by 7 bases and 4 bases, with 15 bases remaining between them. The CDR3 is 14 amino acids. Per the germline V gene, CDR1 is SNHLY and CDR2 is FYNNEI. In nucleotides, the CDR3 is TGTGCCAGCATTAGCCTCCGGGGAGCAGATACGCAGTATTTT. As protein: CASISLRGADTQYF.

The rearrangement joins TRBV28 to TRBJ1-5; maybe TRBD1 (6 bases). From germline, CDR1 is MDHEN and CDR2 SYDVKM. The V end was cut by 5 bases, the J end by 3 bases, with 14 bases between. The length of the CDR3 is 15 residues. The CDR3 loop is CASSLGQTTNQPQHF. The CDR3 DNA reads TGTGCCAGCAGTCTTGGACAGACAACCAATCAGCCCCAGCATTTT.

This clonotype was seen repeatedly, ten times or more. The chain carries TRBV9 and TRBJ1-6; D remains ambiguous. Trimming took 3 bases from V and 1 from J, leaving 11 bases between them. The CDR3 consists of 16 residues. CDR1 and CDR2 from the germline V gene are SGDLS and YYNGEE. CDR3 nucleotides: TGTGCCAGCAGCGGGTCCGAGCGGTCCTATAATTCACCCCTCCACTTT. This gives the protein CASSGSERSYNSPLHF.

The table lists this clonotype with many counts. The gene calls are TRBV27 and TRBJ1-2; D gene ambiguous. The CDR3 loop spans 13 amino acids. Trimming pared 0 bases from V and 8 bases from J, leaving 10 bases between. In germline, CDR1 is MNHEY, CDR2 SMNVEV (reference sequence). CDR3 sequence (DNA): TGTGCCAGCAGTTTATCCAGGATAAGGGGCTACACCTTC. Protein: CASSLSRIRGYTF.

Many counts were recorded for this clonotype. The genes are TRBV7-9 and TRBJ1-4; perhaps TRBD1 as D (6 bases). Trimming stripped 4 bases from V and 8 bases from J, with 14 bases between. The CDR3 spans 14 residues. Germline-derived CDR1 and CDR2 are SEHNR and FQNEAQ (reference sequence). The CDR3 region has the DNA TGTGCCAGCAGCTCACGCGGGGGCTTGGAAAAACTGTTTTTT. This gives the protein CASSSRGGLEKLFF.

This clonotype occurred once. The chain recombines TRBV28 with TRBJ1-2, with TRBD1 identical over 11 bases. Germline V lookup: CDR1 MDHEN, CDR2 SYDVKM. The CDR3 is 13 amino acids. The J segment lost 4 bases and the V segment lost 5 bases, leaving 0 bases of the junction unmatched. This CDR3 reads CASSGQGAYGYTF. DNA of the CDR3: TGTGCCAGCAGTGGACAGGGGGCCTATGGCTACACCTTC.

This clonotype was recorded at least ten times. This chain joins TRBV2 and TRBJ2-1; D remains unclear. This CDR3 is built from 12 residues. Looked up from germline, CDR1 is SNHLY and CDR2 is FYNNEI. The V end was cut by 3 bases, the J end by 6 bases, with 6 bases between. The CDR3 loop is CASSDGVNEQFF. The CDR3 nucleotides are TGTGCCAGCAGTGATGGGGTCAATGAGCAGTTCTTC.

This clonotype was observed a handful of times. V and J are TRBV4-1 and TRBJ2-7; 8 bases are shared with TRBD2. The ends lost 4 bases at V and 2 bases at J; junction bases unmatched: 7. This CDR3 comprises 15 residues. Looked up from germline, CDR1 is MGHRA and CDR2 is YSYEKL. This CDR3 reads CASSLAGGVTYEQYF. CDR3 DNA: TGCGCCAGCAGCCTAGCCGGGGGGGTGACCTACGAGCAGTACTTC.

There are a few counts of this clonotype. The V gene is TRBV20-1, the J gene TRBJ1-6; D may be TRBD1 (5 bases). With 3 bases removed from V and 7 bases from J, the gap between germline ends came to 10 bases. Looked up from germline, CDR1 is DFQATT and CDR2 is SNEGSKA (reference sequence). The CDR3 consists of 13 residues. The CDR3 sequence: CSARGDENSPLHF. CDR3 DNA sequence: TGCAGTGCTAGGGGGGACGAGAATTCACCCCTCCACTTT.

Ten or more counts support this clonotype. The rearrangement links TRBV7-9 to TRBJ2-1; tentative D call: TRBD2 (5 bases). The CDR3 loop spans 15 amino acids. The germline V and J ends were trimmed by 7 bases and 7 bases, with 20 bases remaining between them. Germline CDR1 is SEHNR and CDR2 is FQNEAQ (reference sequence). The CDR3 region has the DNA TGTGCCAGCATCGCTGACGGGAACCCAAGGAATGAGCAGTTCTTC. This translates into CASIADGNPRNEQFF. The full variable domain, with the rest looked up from reference TRBV7-9 and TRBJ2-1, is DTGVSQNPRHKITKRGQNVTFRCDPISEHNRLYWYRQTLGQGPEFLTYFQNEAQLEKSRLLSDRFSAERPKGSFSTLEIQRTEQGDSAMYLCASIADGNPRNEQFFGPGTRLTVL.

This clonotype was seen a handful of times. This chain uses TRBV20-1 with TRBJ1-2; no clear D. Germline V gene sequence: CDR1 DFQATT, CDR2 SNEGSKA (reference sequence). The CDR3 runs to 12 residues. Trimming shortened V by 6 bases and J by 0 bases, and 8 bases separated the two germline ends. CDR3 DNA sequence: TGCAGTGCCAGTCCGGCTAACTATGGCTACACCTTC. It yields the protein CSASPANYGYTF.

This clonotype was seen a few times. The rearrangement uses TRBV3-1 and TRBJ1-5, with D perhaps matching TRBD1 (5 bases). The CDR3 is made up of 13 amino acids. Germline V lookup: CDR1 LGHDT, CDR2 YNNKEL (reference sequence). Trimming removed 1 base from V and 6 bases from J, with 7 bases in between. This CDR3 reads CASSQGGGQPQHF. The CDR3, as DNA: TGTGCCAGCAGCCAAGGGGGGGGTCAGCCCCAGCATTTT.

Ten or more counts support this clonotype. This rearrangement joins TRBV3-1 to TRBJ2-7, with D perhaps being TRBD1 or TRBD2 (6 bases each). Trimming pared 0 bases from V and 4 bases from J, leaving 13 bases between. From germline, CDR1 is LGHDT and CDR2 YNNKEL (reference sequence). The CDR3 spans 15 residues. CDR3 DNA sequence: TGTGCCAGCAGCCAAGATCCGGGGGCGCGTTACGAGCAGTACTTC. Translating it yields CASSQDPGARYEQYF.

The chain combines TRBV14 with TRBJ2-1, with D possibly matching TRBD1 (6 bases). This CDR3 spans 18 amino acids. V lost 5 bases to trimming and J lost 7 bases, with 27 bases between them. Germline values: CDR1 SGHDN, CDR2 FVKESK. CDR3 DNA sequence: TGTGCCAGCAGCAGGACAGCGGTAGGAATGGGTCTACGGAATGAGCAGTTCTTC. This codes for CASSRTAVGMGLRNEQFF. The complete variable domain, with remaining parts taken from reference TRBV14 and TRBJ2-1, reads EAGVTQFPSHSVIEKGQTVTLRCDPISGHDNLYWYRRVMGKEIKFLLHFVKESKQDESGMPNNRFLAERTGGTYSTLKVQPAELEDSGVYFCASSRTAVGMGLRNEQFFGPGTRLTVL.

This clonotype was observed many times. This CDR3 reads CSARWGEETQYF. The CDR3 DNA sequence: TGCAGTGCCCGGTGGGGGGAAGAGACCCAGTACTTC. The chain employs TRBV20-1 and TRBJ2-5; maybe TRBD2 (6 bases). Per the germline V gene, CDR1 is DFQATT and CDR2 is SNEGSKA (reference sequence). The CDR3 spans 12 residues. Trimming stripped 6 bases from V and 3 bases from J, with 11 bases between.

The chain joins TRBV10-3 to TRBJ2-3; D gene ambiguous. The CDR3 consists of 14 residues. Germline V gene data show CDR1 as ENHRY and CDR2 as SYGVKD. Trimming removed 6 bases at V and 4 bases at J, with 14 bases between. Here the CDR3 DNA reads TGTGCCATCAGCGCTCGGAGTTTGGCAGATACGCAGTATTTT. Protein sequence: CAISARSLADTQYF.

This clonotype came up many times. V is TRBV19 and J is TRBJ1-2; D is perhaps TRBD1 (6 bases). Germline CDR1 and CDR2: LNHDA and SQIVND (reference sequence). The CDR3 covers 14 residues. Between the trimmed V and J ends, which lost 7 bases and 0 bases, there was a span of 12 bases. CDR3 bases: TGTGCCAGTACCGGACAGTTTTCTAACTATGGCTACACCTTC. Protein sequence: CASTGQFSNYGYTF.

The chain employs TRBV7-8 and TRBJ2-7, with D perhaps TRBD2 (6 bases). With 4 bases removed from V and 0 bases from J, the gap between germline ends came to 13 bases. The CDR3 spans 15 residues. Germline-derived CDR1 and CDR2 are SGHVS and FQNEAQ. As DNA, the CDR3 is TGTGCCAGCAGCTCACTTAGCGGAAGCTCCTACGAGCAGTACTTC. This codes for CASSSLSGSSYEQYF.